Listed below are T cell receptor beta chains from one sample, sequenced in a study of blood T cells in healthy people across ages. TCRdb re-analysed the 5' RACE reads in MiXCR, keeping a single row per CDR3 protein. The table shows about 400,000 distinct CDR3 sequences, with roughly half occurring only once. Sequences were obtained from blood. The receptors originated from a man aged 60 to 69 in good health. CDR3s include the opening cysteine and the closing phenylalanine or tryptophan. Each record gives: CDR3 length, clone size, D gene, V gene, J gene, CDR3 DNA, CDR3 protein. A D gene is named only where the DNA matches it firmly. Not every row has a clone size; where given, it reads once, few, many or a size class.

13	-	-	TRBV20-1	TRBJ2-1	TGCAGTGCTAGTTTCGCGGGGCTAAATGAGCAGTTCTTC	CSASFAGLNEQFF
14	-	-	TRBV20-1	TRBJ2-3	TGCAGTGCTAGAGTGGGGTCTGCTTCGGGTACGCAGTATTTT	CSARVGSASGTQYF
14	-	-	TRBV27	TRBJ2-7	TGTGCCAGCAGTTTATCAGTTCAGGTGGGCGAGCAGTACTTC	CASSLSVQVGEQYF
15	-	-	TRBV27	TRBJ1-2	TGTGCCAGCAGTTTGGCAGGGGCACGGTCCTATGGCTACACCTTC	CASSLAGARSYGYTF
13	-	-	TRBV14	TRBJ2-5	TGTGCCAGCAGCCCGGGCCCCCGGGAGACCCAGTACTTC	CASSPGPRETQYF
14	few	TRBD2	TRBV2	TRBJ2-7	TGTGCCAGCAGGCGGGCTAGCGGGGCTCCCGAGCAGTACTTC	CASRRASGAPEQYF
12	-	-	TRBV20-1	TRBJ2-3	TGCAGGGGCCCAACAGGGACAGATACGCAGTATTTT	CRGPTGTDTQYF
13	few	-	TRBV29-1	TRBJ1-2	TGCAGCGTCCCGGGACCGCTCTCGAGTGGCTACACCTTC	CSVPGPLSSGYTF
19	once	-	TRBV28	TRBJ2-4	TGTGCCAGCAGTTTATTGGTGGGACGGAAGCCCGTAGCCAAAAACATTCAGTACTTC	CASSLLVGRKPVAKNIQYF
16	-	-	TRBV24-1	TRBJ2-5	TGTGCCACCAGTGATCCGATGCACGGGCGGGGACAGACCCAGTACTTC	CATSDPMHGRGQTQYF
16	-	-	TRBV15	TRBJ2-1	TGTGCCACCAGCAACCTCAGGGCAGGACTCCGACATCAGCAGTTCTTC	CATSNLRAGLRHQQFF
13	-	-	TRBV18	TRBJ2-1	TGTGCCAGCTCACCACCGCGGGGAAACGAGCAGTTCTTC	CASSPPRGNEQFF
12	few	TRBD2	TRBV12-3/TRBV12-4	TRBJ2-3	TGTGCCAGCCACGTTGCAAGCGGGGCGCAGTATTTT	CASHVASGAQYF
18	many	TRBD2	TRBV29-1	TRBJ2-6	TGCAGCGTTGTCGGAGGGGGGACTAGCGTCTCTGGGGCCAACGTCCTGACTTTC	CSVVGGGTSVSGANVLTF
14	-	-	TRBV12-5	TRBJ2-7	TGTGCTAGTGGTTTTGATGGGGGAACCTACGAGCAGTACTTC	CASGFDGGTYEQYF
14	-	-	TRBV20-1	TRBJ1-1	TGCAGTGCTAGAGATTCCCGGGCGCGAACTGAAGCTTTCTTT	CSARDSRARTEAFF
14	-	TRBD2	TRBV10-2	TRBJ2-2	TGCGCCAGCAACCTAGCGGTTAACACCGGGGAGCTGTTTTTT	CASNLAVNTGELFF
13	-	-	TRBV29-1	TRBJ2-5	TGCAGCGTCCGAGGGGGGGCGCAAGGGACCCAGTACTTC	CSVRGGAQGTQYF
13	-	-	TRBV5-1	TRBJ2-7	TGCGCCAGCAGTTTCACAACCTCCTACGAGCAGTACTTC	CASSFTTSYEQYF
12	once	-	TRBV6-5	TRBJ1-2	TGTGCCAGCAGTTCCCCCGCGGGGGGCTACACCTTC	CASSSPAGGYTF
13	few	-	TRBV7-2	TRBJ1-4	TGTGCCAGCAGCCGGGGGTCAAATGAAAAACTGTTTTTT	CASSRGSNEKLFF
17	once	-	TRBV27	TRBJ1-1	TGTGCCAGCAGTGTGGGTCAGGTCTGGGGCGGGAACACTGAAGCTTTCTTT	CASSVGQVWGGNTEAFF